This TCR beta chain emerged from a study of blood T cell repertoires in COVID-19 (dated by TCRdb to 2018 to 2020). Study-wide context: Samples covering the acute and convalescent phases of COVID-19 were provided by collaborators in the United States, Italy and Spain. The material from the prospective study consisted of cDNA or gDNA derived from T cells, B-cell-depleted T cells, or PBMCs. Subjects who had been exposed to COVID-19, were actively infected with it, or had recovered from it provided the deeply sampled blood TCRbeta repertoires that made up the dataset. The repertoires were made available in a free public database intended to serve as a resource for research on the immune response to SARS-CoV-2. Samples came from the ongoing ImmuneRACE study (first 160 participants) plus 1,254 subjects from 6 global collaborators. The sample metadata nearly always contained a de-identified subject ID, COVID-19 status, age in years and sex. Where available, HLA class I and class II types were taken from metadata supplied by the sample provider and were not determined by assay-based typing. Study-level results and caveats: The amount of clinical and demographic metadata varied by source and participant and was provided uncurated.

TCRbeta CDR3 regions were amplified from genomic DNA using the immunoSEQ Assay, a bias-controlled multiplex PCR. Under the source paper's analysis protocol: Within the assay, amplification of reference gene primers was used to estimate how many nucleated cells each sample contained. To quantify the absolute abundance of each unique TCRbeta CDR3 rearrangement, sequence reads were collapsed and filtered. For each sample, productive Simpson clonality was calculated as the square root of Simpson's diversity index over productive rearrangements. The clones in this table, taken by TCRdb from immuneACCESS, are in-frame only. Not every clone is retained; where verified, under half of the shortfall comes from an unresolved V gene, and the cause of the rest is unknown. V and J calls and clone size are given by that table; D and trimming were obtained from the DNA. The sample includes over 55,000 clones, with 91% observed a single time. In total, the top ten clones hold roughly 8% of the sample.

The collaborating institutions used their own protocols to collect whole blood in K2EDTA tubes. Collaborator samples were shipped for TCRbeta analysis as frozen whole blood, isolated PBMCs, or DNA extracted from either sample type. Here V drops 3 bases and J drops 3 bases, and the junction holds 3 bases not matched to any gene. Including the terminal cysteine and phenylalanine, the CDR3 comprises 14 residues. Only the CDR3 DNA is retained, 42 bases long and in frame from the first base. As encoded in the germline V gene, CDR1 is SGHVS while CDR2 is FQNEAQ. A word on this clone: It lacks a known antigen. Per-base qualities were not stored, and no clone one base away is much larger.

This clonotype originated in a human donor in a cohort sampled during active COVID-19. Sequencing used peripheral blood. Recombination connected TRBV7-8 to TRBJ2-7; TRBD1 fits 9 bases in the junction. For the CDR3, the sequence is CASSLTGGGYEQYF. The DNA sequence is as follows: TGTGCCAGCAGCTTGACAGGGGGAGGCTACGAGCAGTACTTC.